Below, 27 T cell receptor beta chains from the same sample are listed, as sequenced in a study of T cells in narcolepsy. Only in-frame clones appear in the TCRdb table, and some are missing; sequencing was by immunoSEQ multiplex PCR. The sample yields about 36,000 clones, roughly 86% seen once. Sequencing was done on a sample of memory (CD45RA-) CD4+ T cells from blood. These receptors were collected from a human donor in good health.

V and J are TRBV11-2 and TRBJ2-1; tentatively, D is TRBD1 or TRBD2 (5 bases each). V was cut by 3 bases and J by 9 bases, with 12 bases left in between. CDR1 and CDR2 from the germline V gene are SGHAT and FQNNGV. There are 13 residues in the CDR3. The CDR3 DNA reads as TGTGCCAGCAGCTTGGGGGAAGTGGGTGAGCAGTTCTTC. Amino acids: CASSLGEVGEQFF.

Only a few counts were recorded for this clone. J is TRBJ2-7 and V is TRBV10-1; 7 bases match TRBD1. CDR1 is WNHNN and CDR2 is SYGVQD in the germline V gene (reference sequence). With V trimmed by 3 bases and J by 0 bases, 5 bases remained unmatched. This CDR3 has 15 residues. The CDR3 here is CASSEYRGSSYEQYF. The CDR3, as DNA: TGCGCCAGCAGTGAATACAGGGGTAGCTCCTACGAGCAGTACTTC.

The V and J genes are TRBV6-5 and TRBJ2-5; 7 bases are a match to TRBD2. The ends lost 6 bases at V and 11 bases at J; junction bases unmatched: 12. CDR1 and CDR2 (germline): MNHEY, SVGAGI. The CDR3 length is 13 residues. The CDR3 bases are TGTGCCAGCAGACCACGCGGGGCGGGGGAGCAGTACTTC. This gives the protein CASRPRGAGEQYF.

V and J are TRBV11-2 and TRBJ1-2; D unclear. The CDR3 length is 14 residues. Trimming took off 5 bases at V and 0 bases at J, with 10 bases between the two ends. The germline CDR1 and CDR2 sequences are SGHAT and FQNNGV. CDR3 DNA: TGTGCCAGCAGCCTAGGAACGTCTAACTATGGCTACACCTTC. Translation gives CASSLGTSNYGYTF.

The chain joins TRBV7-9 to TRBJ1-4, with TRBD1 as a possible D gene (6 bases). Germline-derived CDR1 and CDR2 are SEHNR and FQNEAQ (reference sequence). The V and J ends lost 5 bases and 0 bases respectively, with 13 bases between them. This CDR3 comprises 16 residues. The CDR3 loop reads CASSRGRTATNEKLFF. Here the CDR3 DNA reads TGTGCCAGCAGCCGGGGGCGGACTGCAACTAATGAAAAACTGTTTTTT. Supplemented by reference TRBV7-9 and TRBJ1-4, the full variable domain reads DTGVSQNPRHKITKRGQNVTFRCDPISEHNRLYWYRQTLGQGPEFLTYFQNEAQLEKSRLLSDRFSAERPKGSFSTLEIQRTEQGDSAMYLCASSRGRTATNEKLFFGSGTQLSVL.

The chain has TRBV7-8 and TRBJ1-5, with 10 bases matching TRBD1. V lost 1 base and J lost 4; bases outside the gene matches: 10. CDR1 and CDR2 (germline): SGHVS, FQNEAQ. This CDR3 spans 18 amino acids. CDR3 nucleotide sequence: TGTGCCAGCAGCTTAGTTTTAAGTGACAGGGGGCGAAATCAGCCCCAGCATTTT. Its protein is CASSLVLSDRGRNQPQHF.

The gene calls are TRBV6-6 and TRBJ2-7; 16 bases fit TRBD2. CDR1 MNHNY and CDR2 SVGAGI come from the germline V gene (reference sequence). Losses at the gene ends were 7 bases for V and 6 bases for J; bases not matched to a gene: 6. This CDR3 comprises 15 residues. The CDR3 DNA follows: TGTGCCAGCACTCGAGGGACTAGCGGGAGGGGCGAGCAGTACTTC. Translating gives CASTRGTSGRGEQYF.

The genes are TRBV6-6 and TRBJ2-5; 7 bases fit TRBD2. The J call could be wrong; TRBJ2-7 is a better fit for the DNA end. The CDR3 has 14 amino acids. Germline V gene data show CDR1 as MNHNY and CDR2 as SVGAGI (reference sequence). The CDR3 here is CASSLARGSYEQYF. CDR3 in DNA: TGTGCCAGCAGTTTAGCGCGCGGGAGCTACGAGCAGTACTTC.

This chain links TRBV7-2 with TRBJ2-4; perhaps D is TRBD1 or TRBD2 (5 bases each). From germline, CDR1 is SGHTA and CDR2 FQGNSA. Trimming stripped 3 bases from V and 0 bases from J, with 12 bases between. CDR3 length: 16 amino acids. This CDR3 reads CASSFAGAGAKNIQYF. The CDR3, as DNA: TGTGCCAGCAGCTTCGCCGGGGCAGGAGCCAAAAACATTCAGTACTTC.

The chain combines TRBV25-1 with TRBJ1-2; a weak D match, TRBD1 (5 bases). Trimming shortened V by 4 bases and J by 8 bases, and 14 bases separated the two germline ends. Germline V gene lookup returns CDR1 MGHDK and CDR2 SYGVNS. The CDR3 consists of 13 residues. In nucleotides, the CDR3 is TGTGCCAGCAGTGGTCAAGGGGCGAGCGGCTACACCTTC. This translates into CASSGQGASGYTF.

The gene calls are TRBV5-1 and TRBJ2-6, with 9 positions matching TRBD2. The CDR3 has 19 residues. In germline, CDR1 is SGHRS, CDR2 YFSETQ. With V trimmed by 0 bases and J by 0 bases, 7 bases remained unmatched. CDR3 bases: TGCGCCAGCAGCTTGGAGGTATCTAGCGGGACCTCTGGGGCCAACGTCCTGACTTTC. Translation: CASSLEVSSGTSGANVLTF.

The rearrangement links TRBV6-5 to TRBJ1-4, with D perhaps TRBD1 (5 bases). The CDR3 totals 16 residues. The germline CDR1 and CDR2 sequences are MNHEY and SVGAGI. Trimming stripped 0 bases from V and 7 bases from J, with 15 bases between. CDR3 bases: TGTGCCAGCAGTTACTCGATCCGGGCTGGGGGTGAAAAACTGTTTTTT. Translated: CASSYSIRAGGEKLFF.

This clone appeared a single time. The genes are TRBV5-6 and TRBJ1-6; 9 nucleotides line up with TRBD1. The CDR3 sequence is 14 residues long. Germline assignment: CDR1 SGHDT and CDR2 YYEEEE. Trimming at V came to 2 bases and at J to 7 bases, leaving 1 base not matched to a gene. The CDR3 DNA follows: TGTGCCAGCAGCTTTGGGACAGGGAATTCACCCCTCCACTTT. Translated, it gives CASSFGTGNSPLHF. The complete variable domain, with remaining parts taken from reference TRBV5-6 and TRBJ1-6, reads DAGVTQSPTHLIKTRGQQVTLRCSPKSGHDTVSWYQQALGQGPQFIFQYYEEEERQRGNFPDRFSGHQFPNYSSELNVNALLLGDSALYLCASSFGTGNSPLHFGNGTRLTVT.

The chain has TRBV4-1 and TRBJ1-3; a possible D gene is TRBD1 (6 bases). The CDR3 contains 15 residues. Germline CDR1 is MGHRA and CDR2 is YSYEKL. Trimming removed 1 base at V and 2 bases at J, with 9 bases between. The CDR3 DNA is TGCGCCAGCAGCCAAGTCACAGGGACTGGAAACACCATATATTTT. Protein sequence: CASSQVTGTGNTIYF.

This clone was seen just once. The V and J genes are TRBV5-4 and TRBJ2-5; D may be TRBD1 or TRBD2 (6 bases each). Germline V CDR1 and CDR2: SGHNT, YYREEE (reference sequence). Trimming shortened V by 0 bases and J by 4 bases, and 13 bases separated the two germline ends. The CDR3 extends over 15 amino acids. The CDR3 sequence: CASSLVSGAGETQYF. The CDR3 DNA reads TGTGCCAGCAGCTTGGTTTCGGGGGCGGGAGAGACCCAGTACTTC.

The chain joins TRBV7-8 to TRBJ2-7, with D tentatively TRBD1 or TRBD2 (6 bases each). This CDR3 spans 16 amino acids. CDR1 SGHVS and CDR2 FQNEAQ come from the germline V gene. Trimming cost V 4 bases and J 2 bases, with 18 bases left between them. CDR3 nucleotide sequence: TGTGCCAGCAGCTCCCCCGGGGGCAGGGCTACCTACGAGCAGTACTTC. Translating it yields CASSSPGGRATYEQYF.

The rearrangement links TRBV9 to TRBJ2-2; D remains unclear. The V end lost 3 bases, the J end lost 3 bases, and 21 bases lay between the germline ends. This CDR3 is built from 18 residues. CDR1 and CDR2 from the germline V gene are SGDLS and YYNGEE. DNA for the CDR3: TGTGCCAGCAGCGCCCTTATTAATGACCGAAAGGACACCGGGGAGCTGTTTTTT. Its translation is CASSALINDRKDTGELFF.

In this sample, this clone is medium-sized (0.01 to 0.1%). The J gene is TRBJ2-7, the V gene TRBV19; 7 bases line up with TRBD1. J was trimmed by 7 bases and V by 3 bases; bases with no gene match: 9. CDR1 and CDR2 from the germline V gene are LNHDA and SQIVND (reference sequence). The CDR3 has 14 amino acids. The DNA of the CDR3 is TGTGCCAGTAGTATCTCCGGGACAGATAAGGAGCAGTACTTC. Its translation: CASSISGTDKEQYF.

V gene TRBV11-2 combines with J gene TRBJ2-3; no clear D gene. The CDR3 contains 15 residues. The germline V gene encodes CDR1 SGHAT and CDR2 FQNNGV. Between the trimmed V and J ends, which lost 4 bases and 1 base, there was a span of 12 bases. The CDR3 loop reads CASSSRPDRTDTQYF. Written as DNA, the CDR3 is TGTGCCAGCAGCTCGAGACCCGACCGCACAGATACGCAGTATTTT.

The chain has TRBV28 and TRBJ1-6; D is perhaps TRBD1 (5 bases). This CDR3 contains 15 residues. Looked up from germline, CDR1 is MDHEN and CDR2 is SYDVKM. The germline V and J ends were trimmed by 3 bases and 5 bases, with 11 bases remaining between them. CDR3 region: CASSLGVVNNSPLHF. The CDR3 DNA sequence: TGTGCCAGCAGTTTGGGGGTAGTGAATAATTCACCCCTCCACTTT.

The chain employs TRBV6-1 and TRBJ1-1; 8 bases match TRBD1. The CDR3 loop spans 15 amino acids. The germline V gene encodes CDR1 MNHNS and CDR2 SASEGT. Trimming cost V 6 bases and J 9 bases; bases outside gene matches: 15. The chain's CDR3 is CASSDTGGKTGKAFF. CDR3 DNA: TGTGCCAGCAGCGATACAGGGGGGAAGACAGGGAAAGCTTTCTTT.

This clone was seen a few times. This chain joins TRBV6-5 and TRBJ1-2; TRBD1 matches at 8 bases. The CDR3 length is 15 residues. V lost 4 bases, J lost 3 bases, and 7 bases stayed unmatched. CDR1 and CDR2 from the germline V gene are MNHEY and SVGAGI. The CDR3 protein is CASSWGTGLDYGYTF. DNA of the CDR3: TGTGCCAGCAGTTGGGGGACAGGATTGGACTATGGCTACACCTTC.

V and J are TRBV7-2 and TRBJ2-5; either TRBD1 or TRBD2 may fit D (6 bases each). V was pared by 4 bases and J by 4 bases, with 16 bases between. The CDR3 is 15 residues long. The germline gives CDR1 SGHTA, CDR2 FQGNSA. The DNA for the CDR3 is TGTGCCAGCAGCTCGGGGGCCCGGAAAGTAGAGACCCAGTACTTC. Residues: CASSSGARKVETQYF.

This sequence joins TRBV11-2 and TRBJ2-7; no reliable D call. V was trimmed by 4 bases and J by 3 bases, leaving 7 bases between them. The V gene's germline CDR1 is SGHAT and CDR2 FQNNGV. CDR3 size: 12 residues. CDR3 loop: CASSSYVYEQYF. The DNA for the CDR3 is TGTGCCAGCAGCTCCTATGTCTACGAGCAGTACTTC.

This clone was counted a few times. The V and J genes are TRBV30 and TRBJ1-2; maybe TRBD1 (6 bases). The CDR3 is 18 residues long. V lost 2 bases, J lost 5 bases, and 27 bases lay in between. In germline, CDR1 is GTSNPN, CDR2 SVGIG (reference sequence). CDR3 sequence: CAWSNRGAGRLLGYGYTF. CDR3 sequence (DNA): TGTGCCTGGAGTAATCGGGGGGCAGGTCGCCTTCTGGGGTATGGCTACACCTTC.

This clone was seen only once. The gene calls are TRBV2 and TRBJ1-2; the D gene is possibly TRBD1 (5 bases). CDR3 length equals 13 residues. V dropped 6 bases and J dropped 5 bases, with 13 bases sitting between them. Germline V CDR1 and CDR2: SNHLY, FYNNEI. The DNA of the CDR3 is TGTGCCAGCAGCTCGGGGGGATCGTATGGCTACACCTTC. Its protein is CASSSGGSYGYTF.

V usage is TRBV7-9 and J usage is TRBJ1-6; weak D call: TRBD1 (6 bases). The V end lost 5 bases, the J end lost 1 base, and 9 bases lay between the germline ends. The CDR3 consists of 15 residues. CDR1 and CDR2 from the germline V gene are SEHNR and FQNEAQ (reference sequence). The CDR3 bases are TGTGCCAGCAGCCCAGGACAGTCCTATAATTCACCCCTCCACTTT. As protein: CASSPGQSYNSPLHF. The complete variable domain, with remaining parts taken from reference TRBV7-9 and TRBJ1-6, reads DTGVSQNPRHKITKRGQNVTFRCDPISEHNRLYWYRQTLGQGPEFLTYFQNEAQLEKSRLLSDRFSAERPKGSFSTLEIQRTEQGDSAMYLCASSPGQSYNSPLHFGNGTRLTVT.